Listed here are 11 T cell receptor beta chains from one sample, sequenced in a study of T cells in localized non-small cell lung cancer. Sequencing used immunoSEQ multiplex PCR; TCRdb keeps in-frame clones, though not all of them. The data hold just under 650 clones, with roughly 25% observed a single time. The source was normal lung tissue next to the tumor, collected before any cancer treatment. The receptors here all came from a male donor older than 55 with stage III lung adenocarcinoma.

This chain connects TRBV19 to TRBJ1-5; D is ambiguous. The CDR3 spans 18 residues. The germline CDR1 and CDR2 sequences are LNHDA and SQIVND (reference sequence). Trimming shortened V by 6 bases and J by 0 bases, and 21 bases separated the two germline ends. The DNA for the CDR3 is TGTGCCAGTAGCCCCCAACCCGAAGAGGATTATAGCAATCAGCCCCAGCATTTT. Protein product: CASSPQPEEDYSNQPQHF.

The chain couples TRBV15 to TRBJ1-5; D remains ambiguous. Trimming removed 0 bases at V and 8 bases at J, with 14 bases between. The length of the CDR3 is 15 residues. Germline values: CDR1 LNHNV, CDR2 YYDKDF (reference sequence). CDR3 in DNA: TGTGCCACCAGCAGAGACTTGCGGTTTGAGGAGCCCCAGCATTTT. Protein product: CATSRDLRFEEPQHF.

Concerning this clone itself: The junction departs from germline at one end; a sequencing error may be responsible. The CDR3 sequence: CAISAGLSGGNTGELFF. The CDR3 nucleotides are TGTGCCATCAGTGCGGGACTGAGCGGGGGGAACACCGGGGAGCTGTTTTTT. V gene TRBV6-8 combines with J gene TRBJ2-2; 8 positions agree with TRBD2. Germline-derived CDR1 and CDR2 are MNHGY and SAAAGT. The length of the CDR3 is 17 residues.

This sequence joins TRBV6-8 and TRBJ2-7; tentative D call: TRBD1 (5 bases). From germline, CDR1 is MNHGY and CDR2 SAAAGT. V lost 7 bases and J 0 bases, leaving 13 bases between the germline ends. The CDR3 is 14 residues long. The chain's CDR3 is CASKTGLSSYEQYF. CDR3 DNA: TGTGCCAGCAAAACAGGCCTGAGCTCCTACGAGCAGTACTTC.

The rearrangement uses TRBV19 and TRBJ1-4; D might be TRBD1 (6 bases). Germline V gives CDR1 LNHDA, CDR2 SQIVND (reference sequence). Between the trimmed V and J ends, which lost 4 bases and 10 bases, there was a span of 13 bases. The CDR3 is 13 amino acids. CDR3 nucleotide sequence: TGTGCCAGTAGTACCCGGACAGCCGGAAAACTGTTTTTT. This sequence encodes CASSTRTAGKLFF.

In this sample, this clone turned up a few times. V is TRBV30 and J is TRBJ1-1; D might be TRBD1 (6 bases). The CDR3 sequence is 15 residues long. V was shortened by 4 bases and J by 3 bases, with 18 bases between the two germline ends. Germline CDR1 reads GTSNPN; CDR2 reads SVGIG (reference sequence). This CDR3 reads CAWTLQLTGYTEAFF. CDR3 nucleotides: TGTGCCTGGACCCTACAACTTACAGGGTACACTGAAGCTTTCTTT.

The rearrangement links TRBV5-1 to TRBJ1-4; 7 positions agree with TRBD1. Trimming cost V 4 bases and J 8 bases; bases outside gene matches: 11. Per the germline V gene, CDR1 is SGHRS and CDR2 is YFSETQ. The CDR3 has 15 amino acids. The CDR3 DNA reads TGCGCCAGCAGCAAACAAAGGGGGCCTTCGGAAAAACTGTTTTTT. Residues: CASSKQRGPSEKLFF.

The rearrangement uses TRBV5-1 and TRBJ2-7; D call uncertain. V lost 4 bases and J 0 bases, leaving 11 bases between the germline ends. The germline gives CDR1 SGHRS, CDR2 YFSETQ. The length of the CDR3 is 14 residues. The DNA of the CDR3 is TGCGCCAGCAGCCCCCTGGGCCACTCCTACGAGCAGTACTTC. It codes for CASSPLGHSYEQYF.

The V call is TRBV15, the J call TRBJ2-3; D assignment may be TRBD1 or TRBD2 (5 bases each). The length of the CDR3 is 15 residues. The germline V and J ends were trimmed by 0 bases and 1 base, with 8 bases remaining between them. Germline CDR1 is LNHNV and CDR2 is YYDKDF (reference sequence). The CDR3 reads CATSRDRGRTDTQYF. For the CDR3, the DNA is TGTGCCACCAGCAGAGATCGGGGACGCACAGATACGCAGTATTTT.

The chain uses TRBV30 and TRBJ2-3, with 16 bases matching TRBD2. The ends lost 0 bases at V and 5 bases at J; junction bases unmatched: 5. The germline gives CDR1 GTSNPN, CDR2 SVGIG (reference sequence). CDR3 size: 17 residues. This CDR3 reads CAWSVGTSGGAEDTQYF. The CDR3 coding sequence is TGTGCCTGGAGTGTTGGGACTAGCGGGGGGGCCGAAGATACGCAGTATTTT.

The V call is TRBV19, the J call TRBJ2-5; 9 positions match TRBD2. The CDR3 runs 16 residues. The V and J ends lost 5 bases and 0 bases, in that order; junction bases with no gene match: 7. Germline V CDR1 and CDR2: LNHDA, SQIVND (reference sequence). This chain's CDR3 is CASSANSGGYQETQYF. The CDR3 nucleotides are TGTGCCAGTAGTGCTAATAGCGGGGGATACCAAGAGACCCAGTACTTC. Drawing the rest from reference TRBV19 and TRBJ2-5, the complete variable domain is DGGITQSPKYLFRKEGQNVTLSCEQNLNHDAMYWYRQDPGQGLRLIYYSQIVNDFQKGDIAEGYSVSREKKESFPLTVTSAQKNPTAFYLCASSANSGGYQETQYFGPGTRLLVL.